These T cell receptor beta chains were read from a single sample in a study of graft-versus-host responses after intestinal transplantation. Their specific antigens are unknown. Measured with immunoSEQ multiplex PCR; TCRdb has only the in-frame clones, and not every one. The sample lists over 100,000 clones, 90% to 95% occurring once. The source was unstimulated CD4+ T cells sorted from spleen or lymph node cells, collected before intestinal transplant. These receptors originate from a human donor who received an intestinal transplant. CDR3s include the opening cysteine and the closing phenylalanine or tryptophan. Each record gives: V gene, J gene, D gene, clone size, CDR3 DNA, CDR3 protein. A D gene is named only where the DNA matches it firmly. Clone size appears in some rows only: once, few, many, or a class for an expanded clone.

v_gene: TRBV7-8
j_gene: TRBJ2-2
d_gene: NA
abundance: NA
CDR3nt: TGTGCCAGCAGCTTAGCGGGCGGGGAGCTGTTTTTT
CDR3aa: CASSLAGGELFF

v_gene: TRBV6-5
j_gene: TRBJ1-2
d_gene: NA
abundance: NA
CDR3nt: TGTGCCAGCAGACCAAACCTCTATGGCTACACCTTC
CDR3aa: CASRPNLYGYTF

v_gene: TRBV5-1
j_gene: TRBJ2-1
d_gene: NA
abundance: once
CDR3nt: TGCGCCAGCAGCTTGGAGGTAGCCTACAATGAGCAGTTCTTC
CDR3aa: CASSLEVAYNEQFF

v_gene: TRBV11-1
j_gene: TRBJ1-1
d_gene: TRBD1
abundance: NA
CDR3nt: TGTGCCAGCAGGCTCGACAGGGAAAAACCTGAAGCTTTCTTT
CDR3aa: CASRLDREKPEAFF

v_gene: TRBV7-8
j_gene: TRBJ2-1
d_gene: TRBD2
abundance: NA
CDR3nt: TGTGCCAGCAGCCTCCAAGCGGGAGTTAACAATGAGCAGTTCTTC
CDR3aa: CASSLQAGVNNEQFF

v_gene: TRBV9
j_gene: TRBJ1-2
d_gene: TRBD1
abundance: few
CDR3nt: TGTGCCAGCAGCGTTGACAGGGGGAGAGGCTACACCTTC
CDR3aa: CASSVDRGRGYTF

v_gene: TRBV4-2
j_gene: TRBJ1-4
d_gene: NA
abundance: NA
CDR3nt: TGTGCCAGCAGCCAAGGGGCCGGGACACCCACCTCTAATGAAAAACTGTTTTTT
CDR3aa: CASSQGAGTPTSNEKLFF

v_gene: TRBV7-3
j_gene: TRBJ2-2
d_gene: NA
abundance: NA
CDR3nt: TGTGCCAGCAGTTTGGTGGGGCAGTACACCGGGGAGCTGTTTTTT
CDR3aa: CASSLVGQYTGELFF

v_gene: TRBV25-1
j_gene: TRBJ2-3
d_gene: NA
abundance: NA
CDR3nt: TGTGCCAGCAGTGAATATGGCGGGATCACAGATACGCAGTATTTT
CDR3aa: CASSEYGGITDTQYF

v_gene: TRBV5-8
j_gene: TRBJ2-1
d_gene: TRBD2
abundance: NA
CDR3nt: TGTGCCAGCAGCTTGAGCGGGAGGGCCTACAATGAGCAGTTCTTC
CDR3aa: CASSLSGRAYNEQFF

v_gene: TRBV7-2
j_gene: TRBJ2-5
d_gene: NA
abundance: NA
CDR3nt: TGTGCCAGCTTACCGACTAGTTTACAGACCCAGTACTTC
CDR3aa: CASLPTSLQTQYF

v_gene: TRBV5-1
j_gene: TRBJ2-7
d_gene: NA
abundance: NA
CDR3nt: TGCGCCAGCAGCTTTGACAGCCTTACTGGGGGCGAGCAGTACTTC
CDR3aa: CASSFDSLTGGEQYF

v_gene: TRBV19
j_gene: TRBJ2-7
d_gene: TRBD2
abundance: NA
CDR3nt: TGTGCCAGTAGTTCGATACTAGCGGGAGGGAACGAGCAGTACTTC
CDR3aa: CASSSILAGGNEQYF

v_gene: TRBV5-1
j_gene: TRBJ1-2
d_gene: TRBD1
abundance: NA
CDR3nt: TGCGCCAGCAGCCCCGAGGGGGCGCGCTATGGCTACACCTTC
CDR3aa: CASSPEGARYGYTF

v_gene: TRBV5-4
j_gene: TRBJ2-1
d_gene: TRBD2
abundance: once
CDR3nt: TGTGCCAGCAGCTTAGGCGGGAGCACCTACAATGAGCAGTTCTTC
CDR3aa: CASSLGGSTYNEQFF

v_gene: TRBV11-3
j_gene: TRBJ1-1
d_gene: TRBD1
abundance: NA
CDR3nt: TGTGCCAGCAGCCCCGGTCCCGGGACAGACACTGAAGCTTTCTTT
CDR3aa: CASSPGPGTDTEAFF

v_gene: TRBV5-1
j_gene: TRBJ2-2
d_gene: NA
abundance: NA
CDR3nt: TGCGCCAGCAGCTTGGGGTTGGTAGCAGGCACCGGGGAGCTGTTTTTT
CDR3aa: CASSLGLVAGTGELFF

v_gene: TRBV6-1
j_gene: TRBJ2-1
d_gene: NA
abundance: NA
CDR3nt: TGTGCCACCACCCGGGACGCCCCCTACAATGAGCAGTTCTTC
CDR3aa: CATTRDAPYNEQFF

v_gene: TRBV19
j_gene: TRBJ2-7
d_gene: TRBD2
abundance: NA
CDR3nt: TGTGCCAGTAGTCTATATAGCGGGAGTAAGTACGAGCAGTACTTC
CDR3aa: CASSLYSGSKYEQYF

v_gene: TRBV9
j_gene: TRBJ2-1
d_gene: TRBD2
abundance: NA
CDR3nt: TGTGCCAGCAGCGCCGGCGGGAGGGCCTACAATGAGCAGTTCTTC
CDR3aa: CASSAGGRAYNEQFF

v_gene: TRBV5-1
j_gene: TRBJ1-1
d_gene: NA
abundance: NA
CDR3nt: TGCGCCAGCAGCTTGGGAGGGAATTCGTTCACTGAAGCTTTCTTT
CDR3aa: CASSLGGNSFTEAFF

v_gene: TRBV9
j_gene: TRBJ2-7
d_gene: TRBD1
abundance: NA
CDR3nt: TGTGCCAGCAGCCCTCAGGACAGGCGGACTTCCTACGAGCAGTACTTC
CDR3aa: CASSPQDRRTSYEQYF

v_gene: TRBV7-6
j_gene: TRBJ2-3
d_gene: TRBD2
abundance: NA
CDR3nt: TGTGCCAGCAGCCTGGGACTAGCGGGAGGAATTGGCACAGATACGCAGTATTTT
CDR3aa: CASSLGLAGGIGTDTQYF

v_gene: TRBV18
j_gene: TRBJ2-5
d_gene: NA
abundance: NA
CDR3nt: TGTGCCAGCTCACCACGTTATTCAGGGTCCCAAGAGACCCAGTACTTC
CDR3aa: CASSPRYSGSQETQYF

v_gene: TRBV10-1
j_gene: TRBJ2-3
d_gene: NA
abundance: NA
CDR3nt: TGCGCCAGCAGTGAGGGGGGCTCAGATACGCAGTATTTT
CDR3aa: CASSEGGSDTQYF

v_gene: TRBV7-9
j_gene: TRBJ2-1
d_gene: TRBD2
abundance: NA
CDR3nt: TGTGCCAGCAGCTTAACCGGGACTAGCGGGAGGGAAGAGTTCTTC
CDR3aa: CASSLTGTSGREEFF

v_gene: TRBV6-5
j_gene: TRBJ2-7
d_gene: TRBD1
abundance: NA
CDR3nt: TGTGCCAGCAGGAATACAGGGGGAAGGTACGAGCAGTACTTC
CDR3aa: CASRNTGGRYEQYF

v_gene: TRBV6-5
j_gene: TRBJ2-5
d_gene: NA
abundance: NA
CDR3nt: TGTGCCAGCAGTTACAGAGGGACTTCCGGCCAAGAGACCCAGTACTTC
CDR3aa: CASSYRGTSGQETQYF

v_gene: TRBV6-5
j_gene: TRBJ2-7
d_gene: TRBD2
abundance: NA
CDR3nt: TGTGCCAGCAGTTGGACTAGCGGGGGGTCCTACGAGCAGTACTTC
CDR3aa: CASSWTSGGSYEQYF

v_gene: TRBV5-1
j_gene: TRBJ2-3
d_gene: TRBD2
abundance: NA
CDR3nt: TGCGCCAGCAGCTTGGTATTAGCGGGAACAGATACGCAGTATTTT
CDR3aa: CASSLVLAGTDTQYF

v_gene: TRBV14
j_gene: TRBJ2-7
d_gene: NA
abundance: NA
CDR3nt: TGTGCCAGCAGCCAACCCGCCGGGGGGCTCTACGAGCAGTACTTC
CDR3aa: CASSQPAGGLYEQYF

v_gene: TRBV30
j_gene: TRBJ1-3
d_gene: NA
abundance: NA
CDR3nt: TGTGCCGCGGACGGTCCGGGTCCCTCTGGAAACACCATATATTTT
CDR3aa: CAADGPGPSGNTIYF

v_gene: TRBV7-3
j_gene: TRBJ2-7
d_gene: TRBD2
abundance: once
CDR3nt: TGTGCCAGCAGCCCCGGGACTAGCGAGGCCGAGCAGTACTTC
CDR3aa: CASSPGTSEAEQYF

v_gene: TRBV29-1
j_gene: TRBJ1-2
d_gene: NA
abundance: NA
CDR3nt: TGCAGCGTTGAAGATCTTACAGGACCCATAAATGGCTACACCTTC
CDR3aa: CSVEDLTGPINGYTF

v_gene: TRBV5-4
j_gene: TRBJ2-1
d_gene: NA
abundance: once
CDR3nt: TGTGCCAGCAGCCCCCCCCGGTCCTACAATGAGCAGTTCTTC
CDR3aa: CASSPPRSYNEQFF

v_gene: TRBV18
j_gene: TRBJ1-1
d_gene: NA
abundance: NA
CDR3nt: TGTGCCAGCTCGAAGGTTCTCCCCAGAGAAAACACTGAAGCTTTCTTT
CDR3aa: CASSKVLPRENTEAFF

v_gene: TRBV11-2
j_gene: TRBJ2-3
d_gene: NA
abundance: NA
CDR3nt: TGTGCCAGCAGCTTCTCAAACGCAGATACGCAGTATTTT
CDR3aa: CASSFSNADTQYF

v_gene: TRBV6-5
j_gene: TRBJ1-1
d_gene: NA
abundance: NA
CDR3nt: TGTGCCAGTTTCCGGGGGGGTGACACTGAAGCTTTCTTT
CDR3aa: CASFRGGDTEAFF

v_gene: TRBV9
j_gene: TRBJ1-1
d_gene: NA
abundance: NA
CDR3nt: TGTGCCAGCAGCGTAGGCCAGACCACTGAAGCTTTCTTT
CDR3aa: CASSVGQTTEAFF

v_gene: TRBV10-3
j_gene: TRBJ2-3
d_gene: TRBD2
abundance: NA
CDR3nt: TGTGCCATCAGAATACTAGCGGGAGAGTCTGATACGCAGTATTTT
CDR3aa: CAIRILAGESDTQYF

v_gene: TRBV19
j_gene: TRBJ1-1
d_gene: NA
abundance: NA
CDR3nt: TGTGCCAGTAAATATGGTTCCACGAACACTGAAGCTTTCTTT
CDR3aa: CASKYGSTNTEAFF

v_gene: TRBV2
j_gene: TRBJ2-6
d_gene: NA
abundance: NA
CDR3nt: TGTGCCAGCAGGGCGGGGCTGCCTGGGGCCAACGTCCTGACTTTC
CDR3aa: CASRAGLPGANVLTF

v_gene: TRBV10-1
j_gene: TRBJ2-2
d_gene: NA
abundance: once
CDR3nt: TGCGCCAGCAGCCCCGGGACGGCCTACGGGGAGCTGTTTTTT
CDR3aa: CASSPGTAYGELFF

v_gene: TRBV18
j_gene: TRBJ2-2
d_gene: TRBD2
abundance: NA
CDR3nt: TGTGCCAGCTCACCACTTAATGGTAGCGGGAGCTTGAGTACCGGGGAGCTGTTTTTT
CDR3aa: CASSPLNGSGSLSTGELFF

v_gene: TRBV10-3
j_gene: TRBJ2-3
d_gene: NA
abundance: NA
CDR3nt: TGTGCCATCACTAGGGACGGAGGCACAGATACGCAGTATTTT
CDR3aa: CAITRDGGTDTQYF

v_gene: TRBV7-3
j_gene: TRBJ2-1
d_gene: NA
abundance: NA
CDR3nt: TGTGCCAGCAGCTTAAACGGCAATGAGCAGTTCTTC
CDR3aa: CASSLNGNEQFF

v_gene: TRBV6-5
j_gene: TRBJ2-5
d_gene: NA
abundance: NA
CDR3nt: TGTGCCAGCAGTGGGGGGCTGGAGACCCAGTACTTC
CDR3aa: CASSGGLETQYF

v_gene: TRBV5-4
j_gene: TRBJ2-3
d_gene: NA
abundance: once
CDR3nt: TGTGCCAGCAGCCTGCCGGGACGGGTGGGCACAGATACGCAGTATTTT
CDR3aa: CASSLPGRVGTDTQYF

v_gene: TRBV11-2
j_gene: TRBJ2-2
d_gene: TRBD2
abundance: NA
CDR3nt: TGTGCCAGCAGCTACCGGGAGGTAACCGGGGAGCTGTTTTTT
CDR3aa: CASSYREVTGELFF